The rows below give T cell receptor beta chains drawn from one sample of a study of blood T cell repertoires in COVID-19. Sequencing used immunoSEQ multiplex PCR; TCRdb keeps in-frame clones, though not all of them. Of 170,000 or so clones in the sample, 80% to 90% were seen once. What was sequenced was peripheral blood. All receptors derive from a woman between 18 and 30 years old who had recovered from COVID-19. CDR3s include the opening cysteine and the closing phenylalanine or tryptophan. Fields, in order: J gene, D gene, V gene, clone size, CDR3 protein, CDR3 DNA. A D gene is named only where the DNA matches it firmly. Clone size is stated in some rows and not others, as once, few, many or a class when expanded.

>TRBJ1-1|TRBD1|TRBV14|few
CASSQGTGEIAFF
TGTGCCAGCAGCCAAGGGACAGGGGAGATAGCTTTCTTT
>TRBJ2-1|TRBD2|TRBV4-1|-
CASSQAGGEQFF
TGCGCCAGCAGCCAAGCGGGAGGGGAGCAGTTCTTC
>TRBJ2-1|-|TRBV9|-
CASSVVAGYNEQFF
TGTGCCAGCAGCGTAGTGGCGGGGTACAATGAGCAGTTCTTC
>TRBJ1-6|-|TRBV7-8|-
CASSLAVGRKGSYNSPLHF
TGTGCCAGCAGCTTAGCAGTGGGGCGGAAAGGGTCCTATAATTCACCCCTCCACTTT
>TRBJ1-5|-|TRBV7-2|-
CASSFSGGRVQPQHF
TGTGCCAGCAGCTTCTCCGGGGGAAGGGTACAGCCCCAGCATTTT
>TRBJ2-5|TRBD2|TRBV7-7|few
CASSLGRERGETQYF
TGTGCTAGCAGCTTAGGGCGGGAGAGAGGGGAGACCCAGTACTTC
>TRBJ2-7|-|TRBV3-1/TRBV3-2|-
CASSHEGTAKRDEQYF
TGTGCCAGCAGCCATGAAGGGACCGCCAAGCGGGACGAGCAGTACTTC
>TRBJ2-3|-|TRBV4-1|-
CASGREGVPTDTQYF
TGCGCCAGCGGGCGTGAGGGAGTACCCACAGATACGCAGTATTTT
>TRBJ2-6|TRBD2|TRBV7-9|-
CASSRPREALRANVLTF
TGTGCCAGCAGCCGCCCCCGGGAGGCTTTACGGGCCAACGTCCTGACTTTC
>TRBJ2-1|TRBD1|TRBV4-1|-
CASRRTGDNEQFF
TGCGCCAGCAGACGGACAGGGGACAATGAGCAGTTCTTC
>TRBJ2-3|-|TRBV4-2|-
CASSQAGTDTQYF
TGTGCCAGCAGCCAAGCAGGGACAGATACGCAGTATTTT
>TRBJ2-3|TRBD2|TRBV19|once
CASSIVAGGRGTDTQYF
TGTGCCAGTAGTATAGTAGCGGGAGGGCGCGGCACAGATACGCAGTATTTT
>TRBJ2-5|TRBD1|TRBV6-2/TRBV6-3|once
CASSYSPTSIQGAQETQYF
TGTGCCAGCAGTTACTCCCCCACTTCCATTCAGGGGGCCCAAGAGACCCAGTACTTC
>TRBJ2-2|-|TRBV7-2|-
CASSSRGKPGELFF
TGTGCCAGCAGCTCCCGAGGAAAACCCGGGGAGCTGTTTTTT
>TRBJ1-3|-|TRBV9|-
CASSEDGLGNTIYF
TGTGCCAGCAGCGAAGACGGACTTGGAAACACCATATATTTT
>TRBJ2-2|-|TRBV4-3|-
CASSQDLVQRGTGELFF
TGCGCCAGCAGCCAAGATCTCGTCCAACGGGGAACCGGGGAGCTGTTTTTT
>TRBJ1-1|-|TRBV4-2|-
CASSHTAPRNTEAFF
TGTGCCAGCAGCCACACAGCCCCGAGGAACACTGAAGCTTTCTTT
>TRBJ2-4|-|TRBV4-3|-
CASSQGRTRNIQYF
TGCGCCAGCAGCCAAGGGCGGACACGAAACATTCAGTACTTC
>TRBJ2-3|-|TRBV5-1|-
CASSPGSGLGTDTQYF
TGCGCCAGCAGCCCGGGGTCGGGACTGGGCACAGATACGCAGTATTTT
>TRBJ2-5|TRBD2|TRBV7-6|-
CASSSLGLAGETQYF
TGTGCCAGCAGCTCCCTTGGACTAGCGGGAGAGACCCAGTACTTC
>TRBJ1-6|TRBD1|TRBV7-2|-
CASSPRQGNSPLHF
TGTGCCAGCAGCCCCAGACAGGGAAACTCACCCCTCCACTTT
>TRBJ2-6|-|TRBV2|-
CASSASSGANVLTF
TGTGCCAGCAGTGCCAGCTCTGGGGCCAACGTCCTGACTTTC
>TRBJ2-1|TRBD2|TRBV7-3|-
CASSLTYEAGSSNEQFF
TGTGCCAGCAGCTTAACGTACGAAGCGGGATCGAGCAATGAGCAGTTCTTC